The following is a T cell receptor beta chain sequence with its context. Its antigen is undetermined. Germline V lookup: CDR1 SGHTA, CDR2 FQGTGA. Trimming left V 4 bases short and J 2 bases short, with 15 bases between. This CDR3 spans 16 amino acids. The sample comes from a study of CD8 T cells in Susac syndrome. Study-level findings and limits: Individuals included in the TCR sequencing and HLA analysis were acknowledged by the study to be relatively few in number.

Sequencing targeted TCR beta in T cells from blood (CD8+ and CD4+). It was with random hexamers that roughly 0.45 to 1 ug RNA was reverse transcribed. Amplification of TCR beta CDR3 used immunoSEQ multiplex PCR across 54 Vbeta and 13 Jbeta. TCRdb fed the immunoSEQ multiplex PCR reads into MiXCR, producing one record per CDR3 protein. The data contain more than 250,000 distinct CDR3 sequences, under 95% of them singletons. Sequenced material: CD4+ T cells from PBMCs. This chain uses TRBV7-3 with TRBJ2-1; weak D call: TRBD1 (5 bases). The receptor's source is a human donor with multiple sclerosis. CDR3: CASSSMYLRAYNEQFF. The CDR3 region has the DNA TGTGCCAGCAGCTCTATGTACCTCAGGGCCTACAATGAGCAGTTCTTC.